The 10 T cell receptor beta chains in this list originate from one sample, sequenced in a study of neurological immune-mediated disorders. TCRdb itself ran the 5' RACE reads through MiXCR, one entry per CDR3 protein. This table has around 68,000 distinct CDR3 sequences, over 4% appearing once. Input material: PBMCs. These TCRs come from a man in his fifties or sixties with multiple sclerosis.

This chain uses TRBV20-1 with TRBJ2-5; D might be TRBD1 or TRBD2, each matching 7 bases. The germline gives CDR1 DFQATT, CDR2 SNEGSKA (reference sequence). This CDR3 spans 14 amino acids. Trimming removed 5 bases from V and 4 bases from J, with 17 bases in between. CDR3 DNA sequence: TGCAGTGCTTGGGACTACAGGGGCGGAGAGACCCAGTACTTC. This sequence encodes CSAWDYRGGETQYF.

Worth noting for this clonotype: One end of the junction does not line up with germline, which may come from a read error. The V call is TRBV20-1, the J call TRBJ1-5; 7 nucleotides match TRBD1. This CDR3 has 13 amino acids. Germline V lookup: CDR1 DFQATT, CDR2 SNEGSKA (reference sequence). CDR3 in DNA: TGCAGTGCTTCCCGGACAGGAAATCAGCCCCAGAATTTT. This codes for CSASRTGNQPQNF.

The rearrangement uses TRBV20-1 and TRBJ2-7, with TRBD2 as a possible D gene (6 bases). Trimming shortened V by 2 bases and J by 7 bases, and 15 bases separated the two germline ends. The CDR3 sequence is 13 residues long. The germline V gene has CDR1 DFQATT and CDR2 SNEGSKA (reference sequence). CDR3 DNA: TGCAGTGCTAGATTGACGGGGACTTCTGAGCAGTACTTC. Its translation: CSARLTGTSEQYF.

This clonotype was observed at least ten times. This chain joins TRBV15 and TRBJ2-1; the D gene is possibly TRBD1 (5 bases). With 4 bases removed from V and 8 bases from J, the gap between germline ends came to 15 bases. From germline, CDR1 is LNHNV and CDR2 YYDKDF (reference sequence). The CDR3 length is 14 residues. The CDR3 nucleotides are TGTGCCACCAGCAACTTACAGGCCTGGGATGAGCAGTTCTTC. It specifies CATSNLQAWDEQFF.

This clonotype was counted only a few times. One junction end does not reproduce the germline sequence, and a read error may be involved. This rearrangement joins TRBV6-6 to TRBJ1-5, with 7 bases fitting TRBD1. Germline V gene sequence: CDR1 MNHNY, CDR2 SVGAGI (reference sequence). This CDR3 has 15 amino acids. The CDR3 here is CASSGQESKVQPQNF. DNA of the CDR3: TGTGCCAGCAGTGGACAGGAATCGAAGGTTCAGCCCCAGAATTTT.

In this sample, this clonotype turned up a few times. The rearrangement links TRBV28 to TRBJ2-5, with no clear D. Germline V lookup: CDR1 MDHEN, CDR2 SYDVKM. With 10 bases removed from V and 2 bases from J, the gap between germline ends came to 17 bases. The CDR3 spans 14 residues. The CDR3 here is CATVRAGSQETQYF. The CDR3 bases are TGTGCCACCGTAAGGGCTGGCAGTCAAGAGACCCAGTACTTC. Drawing the rest from reference TRBV28 and TRBJ2-5, the complete variable domain is DVKVTQSSRYLVKRTGEKVFLECVQDMDHENMFWYRQDPGLGLRLIYFSYDVKMKEKGDIPEGYSVSREKKERFSLILESASTNQTSMYLCATVRAGSQETQYFGPGTRLLVL.

In this sample, this clonotype turned up a few times. The chain carries TRBV7-2 and TRBJ2-2; the D is unclear. The germline gives CDR1 SGHTA, CDR2 FQGNSA. The ends were cut back, 5 bases at V and 3 bases at J, with 16 bases in the middle. This CDR3 region has 16 residues. This chain's CDR3 is CASSVVGSTYTGELFF. In DNA form, the CDR3 reads TGTGCCAGCAGCGTGGTAGGCTCAACTTACACCGGGGAGCTGTTTTTT. Based on the CDR3 plus reference TRBV7-2 and TRBJ2-2, the full variable domain is GAGVSQSPSNKVTEKGKDVELRCDPISGHTALYWYRQSLGQGLEFLIYFQGNSAPDKSGLPSDRFSAERTGGSVSTLTIQRTQQEDSAVYLCASSVVGSTYTGELFFGEGSRLTVL.

This clonotype was recorded many times. The rearrangement uses TRBV7-2 and TRBJ2-3, with 7 positions matching TRBD1. Looked up from germline, CDR1 is SGHTA and CDR2 is FQGNSA. This CDR3 is built from 14 residues. The trim removed 5 bases at V and 5 bases at J, leaving 7 bases unmatched. CDR3 loop: CASSPQGMGDTQYF. Written as DNA, the CDR3 is TGTGCCAGCAGCCCACAGGGGATGGGAGATACGCAGTATTTT.

This clonotype was seen repeatedly, ten times or more. The chain joins TRBV4-1 to TRBJ2-1; D remains unclear. Germline CDR1 is MGHRA and CDR2 is YSYEKL. With 1 base removed from V and 8 bases from J, the gap between germline ends came to 6 bases. The CDR3 is 12 amino acids. In nucleotides, the CDR3 is TGCGCCAGCAGCCAAGCGGGCGATGAGCAGTTCTTC. Protein product: CASSQAGDEQFF.

This clonotype was recorded at least ten times. This chain links TRBV5-1 with TRBJ2-5; D not certain. This CDR3 spans 14 amino acids. Trimming took 4 bases from V and 5 from J, leaving 15 bases between them. Germline V gene sequence: CDR1 SGHRS, CDR2 YFSETQ. Written as DNA, the CDR3 is TGCGCCAGCAGCATTGGACGGTTCCGGGAGACCCAGTACTTC. It translates to CASSIGRFRETQYF.